Listed here is a single T cell receptor beta chain. Germline V gene data show CDR1 as SGHNT and CDR2 as YYREEE (reference sequence). The V and J ends lost 4 bases and 0 bases, in that order; junction bases with no gene match: 6. CDR3 size: 15 residues. Some clones are missing from TCRdb's copy, which holds only in-frame ones; the method was immunoSEQ multiplex PCR. The table includes some 190,000 clones, more than 75% detected once. The data originate from a study of blood T cell repertoires in COVID-19. This clonotype was sampled from a person aged 65 to 85 with COVID-19, enrolled during active disease. This chain joins TRBV5-4 and TRBJ1-2, with 7 bases matching TRBD1. Sequenced material: peripheral blood. CDR3: CASSPRTGSNYGYTF. Written as DNA, the CDR3 is TGTGCCAGCAGCCCCCGGACAGGATCTAACTATGGCTACACCTTC.